These T cell receptor beta chains were read from a single sample in a study of blood T cell repertoires in COVID-19. TCRdb keeps only in-frame clones here, not all; method: immunoSEQ multiplex PCR. The sample shows about 26,000 clones, around 90% of them seen only once. The sequenced material came from peripheral blood. The receptors come from a human donor in a cohort sampled during active COVID-19. Both conserved end residues are part of each CDR3. Each record gives: clone size, J gene, V gene, D gene, CDR3 DNA, CDR3 protein. The D gene is left open where the match is weak. A clone size is listed for some rows: how often the clone was seen (once, few, many), or a class if it is expanded.

clone size: NA; J gene: TRBJ2-5; V gene: TRBV19; D gene: NA; CDR3 DNA: TGTGCCAGTAGTAAACAGGACCCCCCCGAGACCCAGTACTTC; CDR3 protein: CASSKQDPPETQYF
clone size: NA; J gene: TRBJ1-4; V gene: TRBV28; D gene: NA; CDR3 DNA: TGTGCCAGCAGTACCCACGGAAGGGACTGGGGAAAACTGTTTTTT; CDR3 protein: CASSTHGRDWGKLFF
clone size: NA; J gene: TRBJ2-7; V gene: TRBV2; D gene: TRBD2; CDR3 DNA: TGTGCCAGCGCCGCGGGGGGCCTCAACGAGCAGTACTTC; CDR3 protein: CASAAGGLNEQYF
clone size: NA; J gene: TRBJ1-2; V gene: TRBV7-3; D gene: TRBD1; CDR3 DNA: TGTGCCAGCAGCTTAGCCCCGGGACAGGGGCGGGATGGCTACACCTTC; CDR3 protein: CASSLAPGQGRDGYTF
clone size: once; J gene: TRBJ1-5; V gene: TRBV3-1/TRBV3-2; D gene: NA; CDR3 DNA: TGTGCCAGCAGCCAAGGGACAGTTAATCAGCCCCAGCATTTT; CDR3 protein: CASSQGTVNQPQHF
clone size: NA; J gene: TRBJ2-5; V gene: TRBV7-8; D gene: TRBD1; CDR3 DNA: TGTGCCAGCAGCTTGTGGGGACAGGGAGGTGGTGAGACCCAGTACTTC; CDR3 protein: CASSLWGQGGGETQYF
clone size: NA; J gene: TRBJ1-4; V gene: TRBV11-2; D gene: TRBD1; CDR3 DNA: TGTGCCAGCAGCTTAGTGACAGGGACTAATGAAAAACTGTTTTTT; CDR3 protein: CASSLVTGTNEKLFF
clone size: once; J gene: TRBJ2-2; V gene: TRBV27; D gene: TRBD1; CDR3 DNA: TGTGCCAGCAGTTTATCGCGAGAATTCCCGGGACAGGGAAGGATCGGGGAGCTGTTTTTT; CDR3 protein: CASSLSREFPGQGRIGELFF
clone size: NA; J gene: TRBJ2-3; V gene: TRBV21-1; D gene: NA; CDR3 DNA: TGTGCCAGCAACCTCACGGCGGGCCCACGAACAGATACGCAGTATTTT; CDR3 protein: CASNLTAGPRTDTQYF
clone size: NA; J gene: TRBJ1-6; V gene: TRBV30; D gene: NA; CDR3 DNA: TGTGCCTGGAGTGAATCGGGACTGCTCTATTCACCCCTCCACTTT; CDR3 protein: CAWSESGLLYSPLHF
clone size: NA; J gene: TRBJ2-3; V gene: TRBV5-1; D gene: TRBD2; CDR3 DNA: TGCGCCAGCAGCCGGACCGGGACTACCAACACAGATACGCAGTATTTT; CDR3 protein: CASSRTGTTNTDTQYF
clone size: few; J gene: TRBJ2-7; V gene: TRBV3-1/TRBV3-2; D gene: NA; CDR3 DNA: TGTGCCAGCAGCCAAGGGAGTCGCGAGCAGTACTTC; CDR3 protein: CASSQGSREQYF
clone size: NA; J gene: TRBJ2-1; V gene: TRBV7-2; D gene: TRBD2; CDR3 DNA: TGTGCCAGCAGCTTAGTGGGGACTAGCGGGGGGGCCGCCTACAATGAGCAGTTCTTC; CDR3 protein: CASSLVGTSGGAAYNEQFF
clone size: NA; J gene: TRBJ2-3; V gene: TRBV5-5; D gene: TRBD2; CDR3 DNA: TGTGCCAGCAGCCGACCTAGCGGGGGTAACACAGATACGCAGTATTTT; CDR3 protein: CASSRPSGGNTDTQYF
clone size: NA; J gene: TRBJ1-2; V gene: TRBV5-6; D gene: TRBD1; CDR3 DNA: TGTGCCAGCAGCTTGATGGCGGGACAGGGCGCCTATGGCTACACCTTC; CDR3 protein: CASSLMAGQGAYGYTF
clone size: NA; J gene: TRBJ2-5; V gene: TRBV28; D gene: NA; CDR3 DNA: TGTGCCAGCAGTTCACAAAAAGGGTCTTGGCGGGGAACCGCAGAGACCCAGTACTTC; CDR3 protein: CASSSQKGSWRGTAETQYF
clone size: NA; J gene: TRBJ2-2; V gene: TRBV18; D gene: NA; CDR3 DNA: TGTGCCAGCTCACCAACGGATCAGGACACCGGGGAGCTGTTTTTT; CDR3 protein: CASSPTDQDTGELFF
clone size: NA; J gene: TRBJ2-5; V gene: TRBV19; D gene: NA; CDR3 DNA: TGTGCCAGTAGTATTTCTCACCAAGAGACCCAGTACTTC; CDR3 protein: CASSISHQETQYF
clone size: NA; J gene: TRBJ1-2; V gene: TRBV29-1; D gene: NA; CDR3 DNA: TGCAGCGTTGAAGACAGGGGTAACTATGGCTACACCTTC; CDR3 protein: CSVEDRGNYGYTF
clone size: NA; J gene: TRBJ2-6; V gene: TRBV2; D gene: NA; CDR3 DNA: TGTGCCAGCATAGGGGCCGGGGCCAACGTCCTGACTTTC; CDR3 protein: CASIGAGANVLTF
clone size: NA; J gene: TRBJ1-6; V gene: TRBV9; D gene: NA; CDR3 DNA: TGTGCCAGCAGCGGCCAGGGGAGTTCGAATTCACCCCTCCACTTT; CDR3 protein: CASSGQGSSNSPLHF
clone size: NA; J gene: TRBJ2-1; V gene: TRBV2; D gene: NA; CDR3 DNA: TGTGCCAGCAATCCCGACACTCCGTCCTACAATGAGCAGTTCTTC; CDR3 protein: CASNPDTPSYNEQFF
clone size: NA; J gene: TRBJ2-1; V gene: TRBV27; D gene: NA; CDR3 DNA: TGTGCCAGCAGGGTGGGGAGCCCCTACAATGAGCAGTTCTTC; CDR3 protein: CASRVGSPYNEQFF
clone size: NA; J gene: TRBJ1-3; V gene: TRBV2; D gene: NA; CDR3 DNA: TGTGCCAGCAGTGAAGGGGGGCTTGGGACGAACACCATATATTTT; CDR3 protein: CASSEGGLGTNTIYF
clone size: NA; J gene: TRBJ2-2; V gene: TRBV3-1/TRBV3-2; D gene: TRBD2; CDR3 DNA: TGTGCCAGCAGACGTAATTCGGGGGGTTACACCGGGGAGCTGTTTTTT; CDR3 protein: CASRRNSGGYTGELFF
clone size: NA; J gene: TRBJ2-7; V gene: TRBV4-1; D gene: NA; CDR3 DNA: TGCGCCAGCAGCCAATCTTCCGCGAGAATCTACGAGCAGTACTTC; CDR3 protein: CASSQSSARIYEQYF
clone size: NA; J gene: TRBJ1-1; V gene: TRBV5-6; D gene: NA; CDR3 DNA: TGTGCCAGCAGCGTGACGTGGGCCCTGAACACTGAAGCTTTCTTT; CDR3 protein: CASSVTWALNTEAFF
clone size: once; J gene: TRBJ1-1; V gene: TRBV12-5; D gene: NA; CDR3 DNA: TGTGCTAGTGGTGGAGGGGTTGAAGCTTTCTTT; CDR3 protein: CASGGGVEAFF
clone size: NA; J gene: TRBJ2-7; V gene: TRBV5-6; D gene: NA; CDR3 DNA: TGTGCCAGCAGCTATGGGGCCGAGCAGTACTTC; CDR3 protein: CASSYGAEQYF
clone size: NA; J gene: TRBJ2-1; V gene: TRBV11-2; D gene: NA; CDR3 DNA: TGTGCCAGCAGCTTAGTCTATGAGCAGTTCTTC; CDR3 protein: CASSLVYEQFF
clone size: NA; J gene: TRBJ1-1; V gene: TRBV30; D gene: TRBD1; CDR3 DNA: TGTGCCTGGTTAAGGGACAGGGGTTGGCCTGAAGCTTTCTTT; CDR3 protein: CAWLRDRGWPEAFF
clone size: NA; J gene: TRBJ2-1; V gene: TRBV6-1; D gene: TRBD2; CDR3 DNA: TGTGCCAGCAGTGACCTAGCGGGGGGGGTAGGTGAGCAGTTCTTC; CDR3 protein: CASSDLAGGVGEQFF
clone size: NA; J gene: TRBJ1-5; V gene: TRBV18; D gene: TRBD1; CDR3 DNA: TGTGCCAGCTCACGGGGACAGGGGGATAGCAATCAGCCCCAGCATTTT; CDR3 protein: CASSRGQGDSNQPQHF
clone size: once; J gene: TRBJ2-7; V gene: TRBV19; D gene: TRBD1; CDR3 DNA: TGTGCCAGTAGTATAGTAGGGGGCTCTGACGAGCAGTACTTC; CDR3 protein: CASSIVGGSDEQYF
clone size: NA; J gene: TRBJ2-5; V gene: TRBV11-2; D gene: TRBD2; CDR3 DNA: TGTGCCAGCAGCGACGGGGGGGCCTTAGAGACCCAGTACTTC; CDR3 protein: CASSDGGALETQYF
clone size: NA; J gene: TRBJ1-2; V gene: TRBV30; D gene: NA; CDR3 DNA: TGTGCCTGGAGTGACGGTAGATATGGCTACACCTTC; CDR3 protein: CAWSDGRYGYTF
clone size: NA; J gene: TRBJ2-7; V gene: TRBV13; D gene: NA; CDR3 DNA: TGTGCCAGCAGCTTATCATTTTACGAGCAGTACTTC; CDR3 protein: CASSLSFYEQYF
clone size: NA; J gene: TRBJ2-2; V gene: TRBV5-1; D gene: TRBD2; CDR3 DNA: TGCGCCAGCAGCAACCGAGCGGGAGTGGACGGGGAGCTGTTTTTT; CDR3 protein: CASSNRAGVDGELFF
clone size: NA; J gene: TRBJ2-1; V gene: TRBV27; D gene: NA; CDR3 DNA: TGTGCCAGCAGGGCAACAGGGTTCTCCTACAATGAGCAGTTCTTC; CDR3 protein: CASRATGFSYNEQFF
clone size: NA; J gene: TRBJ1-1; V gene: TRBV6-1; D gene: NA; CDR3 DNA: TGTGCCAGCAGTGAAGTTTGGGGGGGCACTGAAGCTTTCTTT; CDR3 protein: CASSEVWGGTEAFF
clone size: NA; J gene: TRBJ2-5; V gene: TRBV3-1/TRBV3-2; D gene: NA; CDR3 DNA: TGTGCCAGCAGCCACCAAACTGAGAAACAAGAGACCCAGTACTTC; CDR3 protein: CASSHQTEKQETQYF
clone size: NA; J gene: TRBJ2-1; V gene: TRBV4-1; D gene: TRBD1; CDR3 DNA: TGCGCCAGCAGCCAAGCAGAGGACAGGGCTTGGGATGAGCAGTTCTTC; CDR3 protein: CASSQAEDRAWDEQFF
clone size: NA; J gene: TRBJ1-4; V gene: TRBV2; D gene: NA; CDR3 DNA: TGTGCCAGCAGTCCAGGTATTGAGGAAAAACTGTTTTTT; CDR3 protein: CASSPGIEEKLFF
clone size: NA; J gene: TRBJ2-3; V gene: TRBV24-1; D gene: TRBD2; CDR3 DNA: TGTGCCACCAGTGATCATACTAGCGGCTTCACAGATACGCAGTATTTT; CDR3 protein: CATSDHTSGFTDTQYF